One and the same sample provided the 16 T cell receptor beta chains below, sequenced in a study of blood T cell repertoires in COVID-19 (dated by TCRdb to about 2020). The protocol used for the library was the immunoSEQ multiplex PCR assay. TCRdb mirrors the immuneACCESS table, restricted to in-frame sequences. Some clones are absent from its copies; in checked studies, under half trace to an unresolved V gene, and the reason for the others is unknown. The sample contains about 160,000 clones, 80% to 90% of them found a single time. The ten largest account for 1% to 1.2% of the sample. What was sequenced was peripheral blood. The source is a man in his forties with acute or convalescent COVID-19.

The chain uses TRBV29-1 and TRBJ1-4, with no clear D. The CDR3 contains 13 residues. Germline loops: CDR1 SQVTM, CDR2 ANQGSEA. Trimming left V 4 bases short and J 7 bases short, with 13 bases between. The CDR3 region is CSVAGFDREKLFF. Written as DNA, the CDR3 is TGCAGCGTTGCGGGTTTCGATCGTGAAAAACTGTTTTTT.

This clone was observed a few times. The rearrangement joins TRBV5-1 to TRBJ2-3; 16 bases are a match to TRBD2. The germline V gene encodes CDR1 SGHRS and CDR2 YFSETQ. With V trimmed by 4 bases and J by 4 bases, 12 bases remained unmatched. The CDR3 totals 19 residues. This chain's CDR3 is CASSVTPGLAGGLADTQYF. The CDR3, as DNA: TGCGCCAGCAGCGTAACCCCGGGACTAGCGGGGGGGCTTGCAGATACGCAGTATTTT. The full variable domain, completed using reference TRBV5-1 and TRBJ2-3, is KAGVTQTPRYLIKTRGQQVTLSCSPISGHRSVSWYQQTPGQGLQFLFEYFSETQRNKGNFPGRFSGRQFSNSRSEMNVSTLELGDSALYLCASSVTPGLAGGLADTQYFGPGTRLTVL.

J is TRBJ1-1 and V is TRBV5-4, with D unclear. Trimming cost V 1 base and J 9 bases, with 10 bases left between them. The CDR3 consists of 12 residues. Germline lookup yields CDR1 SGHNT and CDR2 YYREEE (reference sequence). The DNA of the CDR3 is TGTGCCAGCAGCTTGCCATGGGAGCAAGCTTTCTTT. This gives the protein CASSLPWEQAFF.

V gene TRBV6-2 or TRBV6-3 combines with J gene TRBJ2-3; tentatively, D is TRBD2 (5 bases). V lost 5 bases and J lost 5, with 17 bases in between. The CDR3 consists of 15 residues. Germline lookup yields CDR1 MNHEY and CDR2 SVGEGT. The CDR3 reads CASSAGRTVLDTQYF. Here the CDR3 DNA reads TGTGCCAGCAGTGCGGGTCGGACTGTATTAGATACGCAGTATTTT.

The CDR3 DNA reads as TGTGCCACCAGCAGAGATAGGCGGGGGGCCGAGACCCAGTACTTC. Translated, it gives CATSRDRRGAETQYF. The chain has TRBV15 and TRBJ2-5, with 8 nucleotides matching TRBD2. This CDR3 region has 15 residues. J was trimmed by 5 bases and V by 0 bases; bases with no gene match: 5. Germline lookup yields CDR1 LNHNV and CDR2 YYDKDF (reference sequence).

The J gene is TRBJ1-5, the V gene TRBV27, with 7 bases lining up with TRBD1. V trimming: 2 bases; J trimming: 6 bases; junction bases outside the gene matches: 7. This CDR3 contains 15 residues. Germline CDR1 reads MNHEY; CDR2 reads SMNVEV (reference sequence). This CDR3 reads CASSLGGGAGQPQHF. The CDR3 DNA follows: TGTGCCAGCAGTTTAGGAGGGGGCGCGGGTCAGCCCCAGCATTTT.

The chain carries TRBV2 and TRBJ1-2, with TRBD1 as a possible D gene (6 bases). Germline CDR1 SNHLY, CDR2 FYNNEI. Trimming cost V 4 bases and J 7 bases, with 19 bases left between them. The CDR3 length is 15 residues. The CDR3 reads CASSGPGAGESGYTF. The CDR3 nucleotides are TGTGCCAGCAGTGGGCCCGGGGCAGGGGAGAGTGGCTACACCTTC. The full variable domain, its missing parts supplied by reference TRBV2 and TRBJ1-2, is EPEVTQTPSHQVTQMGQEVILRCVPISNHLYFYWYRQILGQKVEFLVSFYNNEISEKSEIFDDQFSVERPDGSNFTLKIRSTKLEDSAMYFCASSGPGAGESGYTFGSGTRLTVV.

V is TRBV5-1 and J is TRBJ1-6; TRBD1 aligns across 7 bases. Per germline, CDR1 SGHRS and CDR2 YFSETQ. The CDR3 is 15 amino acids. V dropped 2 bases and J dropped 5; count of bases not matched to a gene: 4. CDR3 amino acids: CASSLIQGNNSPLHF. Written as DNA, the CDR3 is TGCGCCAGCAGCTTAATACAGGGGAATAATTCACCCCTCCACTTT.

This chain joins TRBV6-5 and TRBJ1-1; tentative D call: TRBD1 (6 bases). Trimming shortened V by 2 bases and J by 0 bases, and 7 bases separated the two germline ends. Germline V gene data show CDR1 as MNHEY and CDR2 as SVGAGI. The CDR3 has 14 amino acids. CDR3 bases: TGTGCCAGCAGTTACCAGGGGATGAACACTGAAGCTTTCTTT. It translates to CASSYQGMNTEAFF.

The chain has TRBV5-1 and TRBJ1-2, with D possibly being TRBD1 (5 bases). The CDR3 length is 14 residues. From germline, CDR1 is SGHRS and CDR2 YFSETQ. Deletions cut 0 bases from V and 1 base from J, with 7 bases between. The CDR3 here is CASSLAGVNYGYTF. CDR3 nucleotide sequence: TGCGCCAGCAGCTTGGCGGGGGTTAACTATGGCTACACCTTC.

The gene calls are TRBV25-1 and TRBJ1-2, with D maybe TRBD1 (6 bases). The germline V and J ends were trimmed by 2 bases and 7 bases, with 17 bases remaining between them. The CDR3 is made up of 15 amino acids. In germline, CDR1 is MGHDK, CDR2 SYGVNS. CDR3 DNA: TGTGCCAGCAGTGAAGAGGCTCCACAGGGTCCTGGCTACACCTTC. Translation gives CASSEEAPQGPGYTF.

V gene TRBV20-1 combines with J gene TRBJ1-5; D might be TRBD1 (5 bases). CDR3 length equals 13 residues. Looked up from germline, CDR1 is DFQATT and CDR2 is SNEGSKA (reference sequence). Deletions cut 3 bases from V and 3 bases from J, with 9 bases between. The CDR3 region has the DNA TGCAGTGCTAGTCTTGGGGCCAATCAGCCCCAGCATTTT. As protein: CSASLGANQPQHF.

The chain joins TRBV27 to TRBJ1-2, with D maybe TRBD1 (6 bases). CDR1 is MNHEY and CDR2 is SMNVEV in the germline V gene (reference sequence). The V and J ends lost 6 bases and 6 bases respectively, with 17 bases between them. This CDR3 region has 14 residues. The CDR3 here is CASRQTGNTHGYTF. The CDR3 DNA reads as TGTGCCAGCAGGCAAACAGGGAACACTCATGGCTACACCTTC.

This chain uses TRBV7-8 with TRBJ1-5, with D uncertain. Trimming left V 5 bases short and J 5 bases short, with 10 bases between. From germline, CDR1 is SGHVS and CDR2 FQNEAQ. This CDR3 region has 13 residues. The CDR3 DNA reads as TGTGCCAGCAGCCCTACCGAAGATCAGCCCCAGCATTTT. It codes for CASSPTEDQPQHF.

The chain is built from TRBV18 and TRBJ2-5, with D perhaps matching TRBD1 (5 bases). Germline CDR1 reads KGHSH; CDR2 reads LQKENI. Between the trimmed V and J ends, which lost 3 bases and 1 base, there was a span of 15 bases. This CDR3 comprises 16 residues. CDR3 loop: CASSPVVGHTQETQYF. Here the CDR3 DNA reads TGTGCCAGCTCACCTGTGGTCGGACACACCCAAGAGACCCAGTACTTC.

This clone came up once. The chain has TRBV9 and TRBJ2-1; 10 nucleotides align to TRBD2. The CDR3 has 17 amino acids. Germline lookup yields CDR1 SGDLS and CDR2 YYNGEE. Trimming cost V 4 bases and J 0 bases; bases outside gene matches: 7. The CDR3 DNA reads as TGTGCCAGCAGCAAAAGACTAGCGGGTAGCTCCTACAATGAGCAGTTCTTC. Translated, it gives CASSKRLAGSSYNEQFF.